Sequencing of this TCR beta chain was carried out in a study of identical twins. Study-wide results and limits: Shared out-of-frame alpha sequences (those common to twins) showed excess low generation probability. The study found that models underestimated out-of-frame TCR alpha sharing in monozygotic twins.

This CDR3 has 17 amino acids. V shed 3 bases and J shed 3 bases, with 19 bases lying between them. Germline values: CDR1 ENHRY, CDR2 SYGVKD. With respect to this clonotype: Its antigen is as yet unknown.

Unique molecular identifiers were in the cDNA, with template-switch universal primer binding. TCRdb used MiXCR to reprocess the 5' RACE reads, holding one entry per CDR3 protein. The data hold fewer than 650,000 distinct CDR3 sequences, with under 8.5% observed a single time. The sample was also linked to a second study, of yellow fever vaccine responses in identical twins. That report adds: Convergence reportedly seemed to mark part of the twins' vaccine T cell response, with personalization marking the rest.

The V gene is TRBV10-3, the J gene TRBJ2-3; the D is unclear. The TCR was taken from a woman aged 18-29 years in good health. The sample comprised PBMCs. CDR3 region: CAISDPKFLVGTDTQYF. The CDR3 nucleotides are TGTGCCATCAGTGACCCGAAGTTCCTAGTGGGGACAGATACGCAGTATTTT.